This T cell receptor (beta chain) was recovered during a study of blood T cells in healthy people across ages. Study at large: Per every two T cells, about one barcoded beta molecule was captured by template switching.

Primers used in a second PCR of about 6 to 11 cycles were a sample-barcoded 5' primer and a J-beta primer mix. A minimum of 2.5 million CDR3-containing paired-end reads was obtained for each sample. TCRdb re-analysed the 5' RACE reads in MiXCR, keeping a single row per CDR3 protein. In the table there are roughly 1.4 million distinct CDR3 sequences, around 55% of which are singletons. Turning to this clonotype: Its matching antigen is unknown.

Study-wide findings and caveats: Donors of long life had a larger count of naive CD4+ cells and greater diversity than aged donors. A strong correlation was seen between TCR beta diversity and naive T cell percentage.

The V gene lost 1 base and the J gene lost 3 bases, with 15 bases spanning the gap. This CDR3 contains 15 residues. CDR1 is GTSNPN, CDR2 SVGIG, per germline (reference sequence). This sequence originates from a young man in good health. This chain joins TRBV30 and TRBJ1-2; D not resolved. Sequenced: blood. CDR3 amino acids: CAWSGTAALYYGYTF. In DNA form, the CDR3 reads TGTGCCTGGAGTGGGACTGCGGCCCTATACTATGGCTACACCTTC.